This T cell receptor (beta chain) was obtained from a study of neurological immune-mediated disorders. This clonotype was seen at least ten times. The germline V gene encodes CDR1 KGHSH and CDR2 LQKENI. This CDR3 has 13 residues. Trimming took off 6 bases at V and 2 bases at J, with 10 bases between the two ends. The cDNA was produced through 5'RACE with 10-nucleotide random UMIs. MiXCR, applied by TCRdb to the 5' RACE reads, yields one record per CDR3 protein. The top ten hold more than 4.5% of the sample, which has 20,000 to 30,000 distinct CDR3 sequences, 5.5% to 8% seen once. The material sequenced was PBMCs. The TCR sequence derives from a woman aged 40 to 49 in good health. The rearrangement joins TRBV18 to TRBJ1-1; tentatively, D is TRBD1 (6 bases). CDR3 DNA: TGTGCCAGCTCCGGACAGACCAACACTGAAGCTTTCTTT. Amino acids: CASSGQTNTEAFF.